This TCR beta chain is drawn from a study of T cells in Graves' hyperthyroidism and ophthalmopathy. The overall study: Peripheral blood samples were taken at initial diagnosis, prior to any treatment. Broader study findings: Most thyroid clonotypes with frequency above 0.001 were detected in blood.

This clonotype was seen ten or more times. Its specificity is unknown. Germline loops: CDR1 MGHRA, CDR2 YSYEKL. V gave up 1 base and J gave up 1 base, with 9 bases separating them. The CDR3 extends over 15 amino acids. Researchers took RNA transcripts and amplified the TCR beta CDR3 regions from them. TCR CDR3 regions were first amplified by RT-PCR with HTBI primers. Using its own MiXCR run on the multiplex PCR reads, TCRdb lists one record per CDR3 protein. This table holds around 440,000 distinct CDR3 sequences, 15% to 18% found once. The sequence derives from a woman aged 18 to 35 with Graves' hyperthyroidism. Sequencing used blood. The gene calls are TRBV4-1 and TRBJ2-3; no clear D gene. CDR3 protein: CASSQGQGRTDTQYF. In DNA form, the CDR3 reads TGCGCCAGCAGCCAAGGACAAGGCCGCACAGATACGCAGTATTTT.